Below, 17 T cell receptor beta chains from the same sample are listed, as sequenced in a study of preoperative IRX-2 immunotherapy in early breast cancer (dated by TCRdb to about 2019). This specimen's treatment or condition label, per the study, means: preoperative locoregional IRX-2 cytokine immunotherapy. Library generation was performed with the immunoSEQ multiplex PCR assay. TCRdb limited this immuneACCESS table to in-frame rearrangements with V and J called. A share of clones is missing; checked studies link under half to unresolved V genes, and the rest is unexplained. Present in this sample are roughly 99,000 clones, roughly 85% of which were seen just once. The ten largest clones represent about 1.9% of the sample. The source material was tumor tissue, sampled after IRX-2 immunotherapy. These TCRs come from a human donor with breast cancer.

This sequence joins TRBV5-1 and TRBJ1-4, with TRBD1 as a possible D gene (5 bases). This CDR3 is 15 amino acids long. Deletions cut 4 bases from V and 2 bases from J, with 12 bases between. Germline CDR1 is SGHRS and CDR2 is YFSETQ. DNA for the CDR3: TGCGCCAGCAGCCCTGAGGGACGGACTAATGAAAAACTGTTTTTT. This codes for CASSPEGRTNEKLFF. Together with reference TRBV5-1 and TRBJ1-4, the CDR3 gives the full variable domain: KAGVTQTPRYLIKTRGQQVTLSCSPISGHRSVSWYQQTPGQGLQFLFEYFSETQRNKGNFPGRFSGRQFSNSRSEMNVSTLELGDSALYLCASSPEGRTNEKLFFGSGTQLSVL.

CDR3 sequence (DNA): TGTGCCAGCTCCCCCGGACAGGCGGAGAACACTGAAGCTTTCTTT. Amino acid sequence: CASSPGQAENTEAFF. The chain has TRBV18 and TRBJ1-1, with 7 bases matching TRBD1. The germline CDR1 and CDR2 sequences are KGHSH and LQKENI. The CDR3 is made up of 15 amino acids. The junction had 8 bases not matched to a gene; V was cut back by 6 bases and J by 1 base.

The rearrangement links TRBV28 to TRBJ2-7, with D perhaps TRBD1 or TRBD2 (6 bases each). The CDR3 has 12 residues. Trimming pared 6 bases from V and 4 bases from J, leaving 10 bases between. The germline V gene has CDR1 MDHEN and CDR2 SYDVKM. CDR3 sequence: CASRKGGYEQYF. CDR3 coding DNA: TGTGCCAGCAGAAAGGGGGGTTACGAGCAGTACTTC.

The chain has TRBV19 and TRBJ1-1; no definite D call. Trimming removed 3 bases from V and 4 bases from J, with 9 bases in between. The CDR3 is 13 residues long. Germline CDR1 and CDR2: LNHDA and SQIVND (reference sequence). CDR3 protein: CASSIRGPTEAFF. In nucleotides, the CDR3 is TGTGCCAGTAGTATTCGAGGACCCACTGAAGCTTTCTTT.

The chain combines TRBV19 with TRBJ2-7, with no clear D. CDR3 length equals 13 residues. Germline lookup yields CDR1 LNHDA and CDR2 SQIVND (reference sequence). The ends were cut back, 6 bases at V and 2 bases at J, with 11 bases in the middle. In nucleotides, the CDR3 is TGTGCCAGTAGCTCTGGCAGCACCTACGAGCAGTACTTC. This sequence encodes CASSSGSTYEQYF.

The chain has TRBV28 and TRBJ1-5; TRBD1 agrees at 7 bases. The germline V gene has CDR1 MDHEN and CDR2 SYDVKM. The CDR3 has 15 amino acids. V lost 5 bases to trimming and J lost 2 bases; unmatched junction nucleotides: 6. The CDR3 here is CASSDPGGGNQPQHF. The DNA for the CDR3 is TGTGCCAGCAGTGATCCAGGGGGGGGCAATCAGCCCCAGCATTTT.

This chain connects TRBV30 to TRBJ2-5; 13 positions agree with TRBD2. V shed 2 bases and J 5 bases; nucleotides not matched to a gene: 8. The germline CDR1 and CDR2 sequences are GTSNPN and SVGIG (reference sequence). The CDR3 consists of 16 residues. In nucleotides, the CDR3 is TGTGCCTGGAGTCCTGGGACTAGCGGGAAATGGGAGACCCAGTACTTC. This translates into CAWSPGTSGKWETQYF.

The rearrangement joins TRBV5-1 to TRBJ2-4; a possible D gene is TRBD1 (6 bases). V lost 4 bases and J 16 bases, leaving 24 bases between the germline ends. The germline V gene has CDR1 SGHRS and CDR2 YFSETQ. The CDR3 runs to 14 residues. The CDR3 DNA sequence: TGCGCCAGCAGCCTAAGTTCCGGGACATTAGAGTCCTACTTC. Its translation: CASSLSSGTLESYF.

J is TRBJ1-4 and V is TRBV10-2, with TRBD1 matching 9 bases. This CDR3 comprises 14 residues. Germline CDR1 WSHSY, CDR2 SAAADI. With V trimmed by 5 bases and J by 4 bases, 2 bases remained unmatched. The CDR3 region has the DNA TGCGCCAGCAGTATGGGACAGGGTAATGAAAAACTGTTTTTT. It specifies CASSMGQGNEKLFF.

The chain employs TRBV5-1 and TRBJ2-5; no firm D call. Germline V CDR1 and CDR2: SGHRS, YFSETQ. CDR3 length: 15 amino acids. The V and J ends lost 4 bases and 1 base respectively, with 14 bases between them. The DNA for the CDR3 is TGCGCCAGCAGCCCGGTAGACATTCTCCAAGAGACCCAGTACTTC. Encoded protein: CASSPVDILQETQYF.

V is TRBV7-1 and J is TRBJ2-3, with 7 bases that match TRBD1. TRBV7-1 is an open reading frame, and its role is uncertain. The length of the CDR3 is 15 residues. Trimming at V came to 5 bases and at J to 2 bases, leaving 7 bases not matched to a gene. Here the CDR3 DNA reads TGTGCCAGCAGCCTAACAGGGGCGAACACAGATACGCAGTATTTT. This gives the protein CASSLTGANTDTQYF.

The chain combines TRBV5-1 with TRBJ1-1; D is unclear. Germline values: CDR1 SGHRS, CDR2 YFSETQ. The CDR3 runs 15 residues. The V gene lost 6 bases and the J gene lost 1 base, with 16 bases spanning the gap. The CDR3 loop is CASTLPGPGNTEAFF. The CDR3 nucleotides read TGCGCCAGCACGTTACCCGGACCCGGGAACACTGAAGCTTTCTTT.

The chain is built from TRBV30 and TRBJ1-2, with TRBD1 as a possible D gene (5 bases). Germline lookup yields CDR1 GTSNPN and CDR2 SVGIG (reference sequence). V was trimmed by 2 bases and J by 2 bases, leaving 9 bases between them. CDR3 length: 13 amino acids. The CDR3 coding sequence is TGTGCCTGGAGTAAAACAGGAAACTATGGCTACACCTTC. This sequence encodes CAWSKTGNYGYTF.

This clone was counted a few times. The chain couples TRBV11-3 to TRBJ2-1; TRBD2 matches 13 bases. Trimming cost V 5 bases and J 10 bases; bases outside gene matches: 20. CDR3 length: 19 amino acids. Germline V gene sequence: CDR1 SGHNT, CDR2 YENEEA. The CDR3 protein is CASSPLGSGGGLAGAEQFF. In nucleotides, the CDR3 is TGTGCCAGCAGCCCCCTAGGGTCCGGGGGAGGACTAGCGGGGGCCGAGCAGTTCTTC. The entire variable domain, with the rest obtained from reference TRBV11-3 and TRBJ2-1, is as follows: EAGVVQSPRYKIIEKKQPVAFWCNPISGHNTLYWYLQNLGQGPELLIRYENEEAVDDSQLPKDRFSAERLKGVDSTLKIQPAELGDSAVYLCASSPLGSGGGLAGAEQFFGPGTRLTVL.

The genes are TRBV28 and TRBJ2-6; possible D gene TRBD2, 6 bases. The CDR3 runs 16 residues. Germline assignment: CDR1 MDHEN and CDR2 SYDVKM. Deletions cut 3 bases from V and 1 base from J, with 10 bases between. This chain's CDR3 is CASSFPAGSGANVLTF. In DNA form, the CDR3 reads TGTGCCAGCAGTTTTCCGGCGGGATCTGGGGCCAACGTCCTGACTTTC.

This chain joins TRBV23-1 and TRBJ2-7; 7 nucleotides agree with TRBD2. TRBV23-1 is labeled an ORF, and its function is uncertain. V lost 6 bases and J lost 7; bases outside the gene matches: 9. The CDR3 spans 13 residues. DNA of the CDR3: TGCGCCAGCAGCCATCCTCGGGGGGAGGAGCAGTACTTC. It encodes CASSHPRGEEQYF.

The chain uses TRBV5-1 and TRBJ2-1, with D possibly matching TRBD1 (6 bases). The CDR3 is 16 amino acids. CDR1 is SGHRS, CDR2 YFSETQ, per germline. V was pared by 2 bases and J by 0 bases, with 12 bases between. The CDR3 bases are TGCGCCAGCAGCTTCGCCGGGACACCCTCCTACAATGAGCAGTTCTTC. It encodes CASSFAGTPSYNEQFF.